A selection of T cell receptor beta chains follows, all from one sample in a study of T cells in Graves' hyperthyroidism and ophthalmopathy. TCRdb itself ran the multiplex PCR reads through MiXCR, one entry per CDR3 protein. This sample yields about 59,000 distinct CDR3 sequences, of which around 50% are seen a single time; roughly 3.4% belongs to the top ten. Sequencing input: blood. The receptors originated from a woman in her sixties or seventies with Graves' ophthalmopathy. CDR3s include the opening cysteine and the closing phenylalanine or tryptophan. A clone size is listed for some rows: how often the clone was seen (once, few, many), or a class if it is expanded.

size	V	J	CDR3
once	TRBV20-1	TRBJ2-2	CSAAAQVGTSEAVLRAGELFF
many	TRBV7-2	TRBJ1-4	CASSGDRGREKLFF
many	TRBV20-1	TRBJ1-1	CSARLTSRAEAFF
many	TRBV19	TRBJ2-7	CASSMTSGVAEQYF
.	TRBV13	TRBJ2-3	CASSLGTSGRTDTQYF
many	TRBV20-1	TRBJ2-5	CSASPGTGLSETQYF
.	TRBV5-1	TRBJ1-1	CASSLGTLNTEAFF
many	TRBV2	TRBJ2-3	CASSEMASEYDTQYF
many	TRBV11-2	TRBJ2-2	CASRTGAGELFF
many	TRBV28	TRBJ2-7	CASSLGRLGEQYF
.	TRBV12-3/TRBV12-4	TRBJ2-7	CASSPDRAYEQYF
many	TRBV7-3	TRBJ2-3	CASSFGLATDTQYF
.	TRBV7-9	TRBJ1-2	CASGLTGTGYTF
.	TRBV2	TRBJ2-2	CASTRTGELFF
many	TRBV7-9	TRBJ1-3	CASSLGAVNSGNTIYF
.	TRBV6-5	TRBJ1-1	CASSSRDSSRVFF
.	TRBV5-5	TRBJ1-1	CASSSYGIETFF
many	TRBV5-1	TRBJ1-6	CASSSTGVGSPLHF
few	TRBV7-8	TRBJ2-7	CASSQHGTRLSEQYF
many	TRBV11-3	TRBJ1-1	CASSLTSGSTEAFF
many	TRBV28	TRBJ2-3	CASATADTQYF